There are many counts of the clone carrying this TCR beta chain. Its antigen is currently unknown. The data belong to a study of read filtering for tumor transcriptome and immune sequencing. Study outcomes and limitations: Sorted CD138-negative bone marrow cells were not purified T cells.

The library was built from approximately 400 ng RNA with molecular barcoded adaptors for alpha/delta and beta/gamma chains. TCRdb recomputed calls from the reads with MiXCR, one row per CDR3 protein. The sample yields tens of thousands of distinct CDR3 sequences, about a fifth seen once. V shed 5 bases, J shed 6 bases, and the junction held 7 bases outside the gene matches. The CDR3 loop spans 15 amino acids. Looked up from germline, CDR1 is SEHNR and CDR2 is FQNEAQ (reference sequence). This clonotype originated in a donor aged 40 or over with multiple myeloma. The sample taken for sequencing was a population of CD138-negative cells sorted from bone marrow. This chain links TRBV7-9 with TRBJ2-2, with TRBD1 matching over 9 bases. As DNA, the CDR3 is TGTGCCAGCAGCCCCGGGACAGGGTCGGCCGGGGAGCTGTTTTTT. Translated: CASSPGTGSAGELFF.